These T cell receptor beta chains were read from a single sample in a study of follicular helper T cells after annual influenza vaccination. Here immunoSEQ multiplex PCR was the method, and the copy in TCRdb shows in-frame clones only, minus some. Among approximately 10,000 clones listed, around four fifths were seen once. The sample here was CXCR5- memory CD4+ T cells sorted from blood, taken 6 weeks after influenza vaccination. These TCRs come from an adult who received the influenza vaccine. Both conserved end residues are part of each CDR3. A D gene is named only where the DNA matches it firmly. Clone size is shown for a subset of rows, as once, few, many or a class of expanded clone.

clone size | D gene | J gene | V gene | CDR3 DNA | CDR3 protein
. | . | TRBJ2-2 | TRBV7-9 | TGTGCCAGCAGCTTTGTGGACCTCGGAGCCGGGGAGCTGTTTTTT | CASSFVDLGAGELFF
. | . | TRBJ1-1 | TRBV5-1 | TGCGCCAGCAGCATACTACTGAACACTGAAGCTTTCTTT | CASSILLNTEAFF
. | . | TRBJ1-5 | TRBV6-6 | TGTGCCAGCAGTTATGGGTTGGGGAATCAGCCCCAGCATTTT | CASSYGLGNQPQHF
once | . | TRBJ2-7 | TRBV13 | TGTGCCAGCAGCTTGGCCGGGACCCCCTACGAGCAGTACTTC | CASSLAGTPYEQYF
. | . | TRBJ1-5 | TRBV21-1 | TGTGCCAGCAGCAAATTTCGGCTTAATCAGCCCCAGCATTTT | CASSKFRLNQPQHF
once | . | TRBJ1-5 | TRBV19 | TGTGCCAGTAGTATCATCCCCCTCAATCAGCCCCAGCATTTT | CASSIIPLNQPQHF
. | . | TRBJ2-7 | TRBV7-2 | TGTGCCAGCAGCCTCAGATACGAGCAGTACTTC | CASSLRYEQYF
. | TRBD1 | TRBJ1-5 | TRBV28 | TGTGCCAGCAGCCGAGGACAGGGGGTGAATCAGCCCCAGCATTTT | CASSRGQGVNQPQHF
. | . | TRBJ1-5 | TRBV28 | TGTGCCAGCAGTTTAGGGGGTGATAGCAATCAGCCCCAGCATTTT | CASSLGGDSNQPQHF
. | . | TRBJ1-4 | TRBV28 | TGTGCCAGCAGTTTATGGGGGACGGAGGAAAAACTGTTTTTT | CASSLWGTEEKLFF
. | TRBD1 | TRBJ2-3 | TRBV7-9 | TGTGCCAGCAGCTGGTGGACAGGGGGCACAGATACGCAGTATTTT | CASSWWTGGTDTQYF
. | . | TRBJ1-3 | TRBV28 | TGTGCCAGCAGTCCGATTACAGGGTTCCCTGGAAACACCATATATTTT | CASSPITGFPGNTIYF
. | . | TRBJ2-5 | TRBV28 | TGTGCCAGCAGTATTATGATAACTCAAGAGACCCAGTACTTC | CASSIMITQETQYF
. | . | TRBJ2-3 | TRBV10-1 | TGCGCCAGTACTACTTCCCTCACAGATACGCAGTATTTT | CASTTSLTDTQYF
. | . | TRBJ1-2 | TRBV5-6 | TGTGCCAGCAGCTTGCCAGGCAGGGCCTTTTATGGCTACACCTTC | CASSLPGRAFYGYTF
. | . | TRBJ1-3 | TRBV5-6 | TGTGCCAGCAGCTTGTTTAGCCGCTCGGCTGGAAACACCATATATTTT | CASSLFSRSAGNTIYF
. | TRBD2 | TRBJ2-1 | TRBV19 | TGTGCCAGCGGGACTAGCGGAAACAATGAGCAGTTCTTC | CASGTSGNNEQFF
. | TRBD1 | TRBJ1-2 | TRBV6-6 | TGTGCCACCACCGGGACAGACTATGGCTACACCTTC | CATTGTDYGYTF
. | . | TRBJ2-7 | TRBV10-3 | TGTGCCATCAGTGGAGTACTCTACGAGCAGTACTTC | CAISGVLYEQYF
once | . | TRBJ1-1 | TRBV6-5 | TGTGCCAGCAGAGTGGGAGGGGCGAACACTGAAGCTTTCTTT | CASRVGGANTEAFF
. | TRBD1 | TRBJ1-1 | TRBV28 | TGTGCCAGCAGTTTAGGACAGGGAATGAACACTGAAGCTTTCTTT | CASSLGQGMNTEAFF
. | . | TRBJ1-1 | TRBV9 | TGTGCCAGCAGCGTAGAAGGGGGGTGGAGCACTGAAGCTTTCTTT | CASSVEGGWSTEAFF
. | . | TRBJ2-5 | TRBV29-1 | TGCAGCGCCGAACTAGGTCAGGAGACCCAGTACTTC | CSAELGQETQYF
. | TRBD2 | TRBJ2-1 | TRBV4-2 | TGTGCCAGCAGCCAAGATTCGCGGGCGGGGGATGAGCAGTTCTTC | CASSQDSRAGDEQFF
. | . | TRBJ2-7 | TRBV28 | TGTGCCAGCAGTCTCCAGGGGACCTACGAGCAGTACTTC | CASSLQGTYEQYF
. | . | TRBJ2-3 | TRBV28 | TGTGCCAGCGGGCCGGGGCATAATACAGATACGCAGTATTTT | CASGPGHNTDTQYF
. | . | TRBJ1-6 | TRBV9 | TGTGCCAGCAGCGCTGGACAGAGTTATAATTCACCCCTCCACTTT | CASSAGQSYNSPLHF
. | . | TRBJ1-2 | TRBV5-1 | TGCGCCAGCAGCCCTGAAGGATCTAACTATGGCTACACCTTC | CASSPEGSNYGYTF